The present T cell receptor (beta chain) was sequenced within a study of CD8 T cells in ankylosing spondylitis. Quantitative 5'-RACE with molecular barcodes produced the TCR beta libraries. Each CDR3 protein gets one entry after TCRdb re-called the 5' RACE reads with MiXCR. The sample consists of roughly 120,000 distinct CDR3 sequences, 7% of them appearing once. Germline values: CDR1 DFQATT, CDR2 SNEGSKA (reference sequence). CDR3 size: 16 residues. Trimming removed 1 base from V and 7 bases from J, with 20 bases in between. This clonotype was observed at least ten times. The chain is built from TRBV20-1 and TRBJ2-1, with a weak D call TRBD2 (6 bases). This receptor was taken from a male donor with ankylosing spondylitis or in good health (not recorded which). Material: blood, either unsorted or a sorted T cell fraction (not recorded which). This chain's CDR3 is CSARGDFLGRGNEQFF. The CDR3 DNA is TGCAGTGCTAGAGGAGATTTCTTAGGACGGGGGAATGAGCAGTTCTTC.